Below are 8 T cell receptor beta chains sequenced from a single sample in a study of cytomegalovirus exposure and HLA in healthy donors. The PCR contained 60 Vbeta and 13 Jbeta primers. Libraries were prepared by immunoSEQ multiplex PCR; TCRdb keeps only in-frame clonotypes and omits some of them. Of roughly 130,000 clones listed, around three quarters are singletons. Sequencing was carried out using PBMCs. The receptors stem from a woman aged 55 to 70 in good health and CMV-seropositive.

The V and J genes are TRBV5-4 and TRBJ2-6, with a weak D call TRBD1 (5 bases). Trimming removed 2 bases at V and 0 bases at J, with 12 bases between. This CDR3 comprises 17 residues. Germline V gene lookup returns CDR1 SGHNT and CDR2 YYREEE (reference sequence). The CDR3 here is CASSFPTAGSGANVLTF. CDR3 coding DNA: TGTGCCAGCAGCTTCCCGACAGCTGGCTCTGGGGCCAACGTCCTGACTTTC.

A single count supports this clone. The chain couples TRBV11-2 to TRBJ2-7; TRBD2 agrees at 9 bases. V lost 2 bases and J lost 6; bases outside the gene matches: 8. The CDR3 is 15 residues long. Germline V lookup: CDR1 SGHAT, CDR2 FQNNGV. The CDR3 coding sequence is TGTGCCAGCAGCTTATACCCTAGCGGGGCGCGCGAGCAGTACTTC. Protein: CASSLYPSGAREQYF.

The V call is TRBV6-1, the J call TRBJ2-7; D is unclear. There are 13 residues in the CDR3. The germline V and J ends were trimmed by 6 bases and 7 bases, with 16 bases remaining between them. Germline assignment: CDR1 MNHNS and CDR2 SASEGT. For the CDR3, the DNA is TGTGCCAGCAGCGTTCAGGCGCAGATAGAGCAGTACTTC. It encodes CASSVQAQIEQYF.

V gene TRBV5-1 combines with J gene TRBJ1-1; D is possibly TRBD1 (6 bases). CDR1 SGHRS and CDR2 YFSETQ come from the germline V gene. The CDR3 is 19 amino acids. Trimming removed 1 base from V and 0 bases from J, with 22 bases in between. The CDR3 spells CASSLTGQGGGGLNTEAFF. In DNA, the CDR3 is TGCGCCAGCAGCTTGACAGGGCAGGGAGGGGGGGGGTTGAACACTGAAGCTTTCTTT. The full variable domain, completed using reference TRBV5-1 and TRBJ1-1, is KAGVTQTPRYLIKTRGQQVTLSCSPISGHRSVSWYQQTPGQGLQFLFEYFSETQRNKGNFPGRFSGRQFSNSRSEMNVSTLELGDSALYLCASSLTGQGGGGLNTEAFFGQGTRLTVV.

The V and J genes are TRBV5-1 and TRBJ1-5, with D possibly being TRBD1 (5 bases). The V end was cut by 4 bases, the J end by 2 bases, with 19 bases between. CDR1 SGHRS and CDR2 YFSETQ come from the germline V gene. This CDR3 is built from 17 residues. CDR3 nucleotide sequence: TGCGCCAGCAGCCCGGGCGGGGGTTCCAGAGGCAATCAGCCCCAGCATTTT. Its translation is CASSPGGGSRGNQPQHF.

The rearrangement joins TRBV5-1 to TRBJ1-3; 7 positions match TRBD1. CDR3 size: 13 residues. The germline gives CDR1 SGHRS, CDR2 YFSETQ. V shed 2 bases and J 5 bases; nucleotides not matched to a gene: 1. The CDR3, as DNA: TGCGCCAGCAGCTTACAGGGGCGAAACACCATATATTTT. Protein product: CASSLQGRNTIYF.

This clone appeared once. This sequence joins TRBV7-9 and TRBJ1-1, with D perhaps TRBD1 (5 bases). Germline V gene data show CDR1 as SEHNR and CDR2 as FQNEAQ (reference sequence). V lost 5 bases to trimming and J lost 1 base, with 11 bases between them. The CDR3 has 14 residues. For the CDR3, the DNA is TGTGCCAGCAGCACCGGGACTCCGAACACTGAAGCTTTCTTT. It encodes CASSTGTPNTEAFF.

This clone showed up just once. This sequence joins TRBV5-1 and TRBJ1-5; TRBD1 agrees at 7 bases. The CDR3 has 14 amino acids. Germline V CDR1 and CDR2: SGHRS, YFSETQ. The V segment lost 4 bases and the J segment 4 bases; nucleotides outside the gene matches: 5. The CDR3 sequence is CASSASGGNQPQHF. Here the CDR3 DNA reads TGCGCCAGCAGCGCCTCAGGGGGGAATCAGCCCCAGCATTTT.